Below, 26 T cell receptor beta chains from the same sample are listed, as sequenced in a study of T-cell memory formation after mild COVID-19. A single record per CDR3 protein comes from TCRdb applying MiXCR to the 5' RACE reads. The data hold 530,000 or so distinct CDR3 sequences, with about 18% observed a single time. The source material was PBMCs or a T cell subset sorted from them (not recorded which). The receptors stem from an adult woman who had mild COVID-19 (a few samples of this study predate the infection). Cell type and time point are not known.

The CDR3 DNA is TGTGCCAGCAGCCAAAATGCGGCAAGAACCTACAATGAGCAGTTCTTC. Translated, it gives CASSQNAARTYNEQFF. J is TRBJ2-1 and V is TRBV3-1, with D unclear. The CDR3 length is 16 residues. V dropped 2 bases and J dropped 2 bases, with 13 bases sitting between them. CDR1 and CDR2 from the germline V gene are LGHDT and YNNKEL (reference sequence).

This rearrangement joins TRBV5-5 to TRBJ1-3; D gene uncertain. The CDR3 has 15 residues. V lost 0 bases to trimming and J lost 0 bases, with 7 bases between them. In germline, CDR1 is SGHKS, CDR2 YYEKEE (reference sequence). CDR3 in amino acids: CASSLGAHSGNTIYF. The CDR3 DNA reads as TGTGCCAGCAGCTTGGGGGCCCACTCTGGAAACACCATATATTTT.

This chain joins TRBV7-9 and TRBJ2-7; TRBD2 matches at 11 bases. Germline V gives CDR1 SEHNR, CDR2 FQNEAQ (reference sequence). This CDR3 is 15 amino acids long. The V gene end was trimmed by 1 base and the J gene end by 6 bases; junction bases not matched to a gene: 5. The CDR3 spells CASSLVAGGFGEQYF. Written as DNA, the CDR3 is TGTGCCAGCAGCTTAGTAGCGGGAGGGTTCGGCGAGCAGTACTTC.

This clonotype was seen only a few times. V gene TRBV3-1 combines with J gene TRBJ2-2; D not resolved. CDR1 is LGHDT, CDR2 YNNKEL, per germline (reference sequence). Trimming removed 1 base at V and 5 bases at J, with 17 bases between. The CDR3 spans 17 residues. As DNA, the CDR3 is TGTGCCAGCAGCCAAGTTTCTGCGGCGACGAGGACCGGGGAGCTGTTTTTT. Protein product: CASSQVSAATRTGELFF.

Here the CDR3 reads CAIAGTSFNEQFF. CDR3 coding DNA: TGTGCCATCGCCGGGACTAGCTTCAATGAGCAGTTCTTC. The V gene is TRBV10-3, the J gene TRBJ2-1; 9 positions match TRBD2. V gave up 8 bases and J gave up 6 bases; unmatched junction bases: 5. Germline V lookup: CDR1 ENHRY, CDR2 SYGVKD. This CDR3 has 13 residues.

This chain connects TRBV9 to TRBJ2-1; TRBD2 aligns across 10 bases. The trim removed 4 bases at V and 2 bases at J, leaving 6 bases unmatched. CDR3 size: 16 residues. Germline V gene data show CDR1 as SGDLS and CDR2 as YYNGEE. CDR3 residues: CASSFRTSGTYNEQFF. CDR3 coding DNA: TGTGCCAGCAGCTTCCGAACTAGCGGGACCTACAATGAGCAGTTCTTC.

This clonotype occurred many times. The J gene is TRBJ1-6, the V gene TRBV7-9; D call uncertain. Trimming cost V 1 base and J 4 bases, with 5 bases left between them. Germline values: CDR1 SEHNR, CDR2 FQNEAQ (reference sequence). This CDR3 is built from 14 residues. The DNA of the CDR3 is TGTGCCAGCAGCTTAGAACAGTATAATTCACCCCTCCACTTT. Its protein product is CASSLEQYNSPLHF.

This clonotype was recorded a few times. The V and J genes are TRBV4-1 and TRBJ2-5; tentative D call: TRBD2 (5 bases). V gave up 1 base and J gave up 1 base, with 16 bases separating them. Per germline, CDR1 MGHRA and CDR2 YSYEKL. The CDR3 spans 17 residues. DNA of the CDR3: TGCGCCAGCAGCCAAGGCGTGGTTATAGCGACCCAAGAGACCCAGTACTTC. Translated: CASSQGVVIATQETQYF.

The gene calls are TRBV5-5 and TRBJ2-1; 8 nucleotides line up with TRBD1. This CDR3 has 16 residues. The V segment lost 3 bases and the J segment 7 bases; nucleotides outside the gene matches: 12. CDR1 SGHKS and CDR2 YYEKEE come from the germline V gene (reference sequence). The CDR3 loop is CASSSLPGQVGNEQFF. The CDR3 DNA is TGTGCCAGCAGCTCACTTCCGGGACAGGTTGGAAATGAGCAGTTCTTC.

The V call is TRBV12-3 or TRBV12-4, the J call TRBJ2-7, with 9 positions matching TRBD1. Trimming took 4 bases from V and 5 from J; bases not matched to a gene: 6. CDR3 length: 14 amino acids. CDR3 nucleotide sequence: TGTGCCAGCAGTTGGGGACAGGGTAACCACGAGCAGTACTTC. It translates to CASSWGQGNHEQYF.

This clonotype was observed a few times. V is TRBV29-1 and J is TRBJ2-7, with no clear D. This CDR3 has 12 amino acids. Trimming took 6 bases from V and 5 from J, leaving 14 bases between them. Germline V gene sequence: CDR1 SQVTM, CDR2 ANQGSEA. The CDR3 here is CSVGNAGHEQYF. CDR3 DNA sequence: TGCAGCGTGGGGAACGCAGGACACGAGCAGTACTTC.

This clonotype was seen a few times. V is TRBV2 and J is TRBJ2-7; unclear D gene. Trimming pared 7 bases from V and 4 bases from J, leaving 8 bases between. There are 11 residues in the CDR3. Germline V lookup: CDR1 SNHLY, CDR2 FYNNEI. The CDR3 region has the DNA TGTGCCAGCAAGCTAGGGTACGAGCAGTACTTC. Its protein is CASKLGYEQYF.

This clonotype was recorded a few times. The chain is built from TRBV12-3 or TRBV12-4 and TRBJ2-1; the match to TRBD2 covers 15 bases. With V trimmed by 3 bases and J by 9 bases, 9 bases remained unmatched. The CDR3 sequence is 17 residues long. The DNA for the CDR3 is TGTGCCAGCAGTTTCGGGACTAGCGGGAGGATGGGAAGTGAGCAGTTCTTC. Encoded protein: CASSFGTSGRMGSEQFF.

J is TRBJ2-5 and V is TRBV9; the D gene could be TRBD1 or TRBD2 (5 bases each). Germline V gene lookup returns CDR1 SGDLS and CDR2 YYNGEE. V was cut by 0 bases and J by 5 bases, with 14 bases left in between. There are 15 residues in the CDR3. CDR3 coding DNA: TGTGCCAGCAGCGTAGACGGGACGTTGACGGAGACCCAGTACTTC. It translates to CASSVDGTLTETQYF.

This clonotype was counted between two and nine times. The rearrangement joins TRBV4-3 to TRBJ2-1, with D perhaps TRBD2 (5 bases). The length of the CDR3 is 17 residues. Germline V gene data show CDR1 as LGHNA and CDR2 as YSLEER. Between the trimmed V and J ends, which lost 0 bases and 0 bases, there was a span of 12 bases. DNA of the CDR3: TGCGCCAGCAGCCAAGATATAGAGGGAAGCTCCTACAATGAGCAGTTCTTC. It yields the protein CASSQDIEGSSYNEQFF.

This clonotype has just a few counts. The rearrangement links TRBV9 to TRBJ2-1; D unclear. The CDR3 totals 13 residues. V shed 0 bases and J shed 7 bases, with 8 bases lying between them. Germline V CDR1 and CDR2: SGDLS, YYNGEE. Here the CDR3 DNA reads TGTGCCAGCAGCGTAGTCAACTCGAATGAGCAGTTCTTC. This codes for CASSVVNSNEQFF.

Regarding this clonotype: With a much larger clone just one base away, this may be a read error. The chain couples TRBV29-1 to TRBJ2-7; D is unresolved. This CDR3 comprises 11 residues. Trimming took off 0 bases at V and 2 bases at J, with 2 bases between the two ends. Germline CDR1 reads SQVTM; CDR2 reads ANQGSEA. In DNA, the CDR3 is TGCAGCGTTGAAGATACCTACGAGCAGTACTTC. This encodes CSVEDTYEQYF.

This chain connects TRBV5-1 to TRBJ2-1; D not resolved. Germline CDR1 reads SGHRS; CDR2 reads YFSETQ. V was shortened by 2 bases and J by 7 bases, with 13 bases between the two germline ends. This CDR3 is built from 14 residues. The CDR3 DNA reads TGCGCCAGCAGCTTTTTGTTGTCGGAAAATGAGCAGTTCTTC. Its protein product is CASSFLLSENEQFF.

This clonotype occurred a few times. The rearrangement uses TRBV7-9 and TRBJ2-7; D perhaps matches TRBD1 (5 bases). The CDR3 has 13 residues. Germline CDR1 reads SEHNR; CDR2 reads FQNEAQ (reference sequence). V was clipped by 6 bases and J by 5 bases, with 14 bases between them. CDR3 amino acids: CASSHQGFDEQYF. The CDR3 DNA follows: TGTGCCAGCAGTCACCAGGGTTTCGACGAGCAGTACTTC.

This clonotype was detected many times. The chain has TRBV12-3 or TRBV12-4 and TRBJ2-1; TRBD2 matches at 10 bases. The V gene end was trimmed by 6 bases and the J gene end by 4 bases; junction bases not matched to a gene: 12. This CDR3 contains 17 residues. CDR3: CASSLIPLAGKYNEQFF. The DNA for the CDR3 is TGTGCCAGCAGCCTCATCCCACTAGCGGGGAAATACAATGAGCAGTTCTTC.

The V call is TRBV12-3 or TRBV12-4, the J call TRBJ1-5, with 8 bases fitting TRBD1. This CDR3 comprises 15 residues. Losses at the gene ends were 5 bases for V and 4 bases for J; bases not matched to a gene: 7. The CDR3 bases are TGTGCCAGCAGTACGAGGACAGGGTTAAATCAGCCCCAGCATTTT. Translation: CASSTRTGLNQPQHF.

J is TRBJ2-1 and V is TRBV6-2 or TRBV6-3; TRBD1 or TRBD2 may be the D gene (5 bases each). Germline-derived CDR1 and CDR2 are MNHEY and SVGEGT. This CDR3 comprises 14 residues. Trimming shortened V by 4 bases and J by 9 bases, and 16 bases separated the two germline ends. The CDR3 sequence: CASSSGPQRGEQFF. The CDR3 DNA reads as TGTGCCAGCAGTTCAGGGCCCCAGAGGGGTGAGCAGTTCTTC.

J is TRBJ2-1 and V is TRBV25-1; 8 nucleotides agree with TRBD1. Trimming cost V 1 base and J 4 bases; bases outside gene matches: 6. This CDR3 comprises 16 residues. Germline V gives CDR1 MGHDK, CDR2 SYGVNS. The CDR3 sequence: CASSESDRDLYNEQFF. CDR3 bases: TGTGCCAGCAGTGAATCGGACAGGGATCTATACAATGAGCAGTTCTTC.

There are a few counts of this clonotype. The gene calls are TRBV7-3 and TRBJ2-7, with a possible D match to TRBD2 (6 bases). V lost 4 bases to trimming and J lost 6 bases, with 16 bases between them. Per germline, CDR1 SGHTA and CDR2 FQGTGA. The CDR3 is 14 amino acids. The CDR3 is CASSSSVLGGEQYF. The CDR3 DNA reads TGTGCCAGCAGCTCTTCGGTCCTGGGAGGCGAGCAGTACTTC.

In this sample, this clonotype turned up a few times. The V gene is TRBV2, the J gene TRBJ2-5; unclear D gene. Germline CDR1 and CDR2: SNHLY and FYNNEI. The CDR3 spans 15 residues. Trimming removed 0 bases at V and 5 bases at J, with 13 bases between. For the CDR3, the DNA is TGTGCCAGCAGTGAAGCTAGGCCTAGGGTGGAGACCCAGTACTTC. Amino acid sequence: CASSEARPRVETQYF.

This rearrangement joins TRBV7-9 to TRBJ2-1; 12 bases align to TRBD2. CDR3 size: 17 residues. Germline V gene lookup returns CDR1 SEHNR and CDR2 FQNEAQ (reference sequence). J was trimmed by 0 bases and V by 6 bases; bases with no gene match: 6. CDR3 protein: CASRNGLAGSSYNEQFF. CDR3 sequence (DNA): TGTGCCAGCAGAAACGGACTAGCGGGGAGCTCCTACAATGAGCAGTTCTTC.